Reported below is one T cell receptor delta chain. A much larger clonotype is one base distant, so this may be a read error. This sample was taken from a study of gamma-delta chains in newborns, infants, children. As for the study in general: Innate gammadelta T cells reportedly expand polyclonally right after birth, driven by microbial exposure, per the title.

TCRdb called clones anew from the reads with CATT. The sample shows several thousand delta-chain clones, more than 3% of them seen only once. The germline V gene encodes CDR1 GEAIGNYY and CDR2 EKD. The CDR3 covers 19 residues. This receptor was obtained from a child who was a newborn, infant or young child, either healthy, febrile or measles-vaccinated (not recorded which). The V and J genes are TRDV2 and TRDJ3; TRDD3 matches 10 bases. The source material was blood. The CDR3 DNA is TGTGCCTGTGACGCCACTGGGGGATTCCCATCCTGGGACACCCGACAGACGTTTTTC. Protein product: CACDATGGFPSWDTRQTFF.